This TCR beta chain emerged from a study of cytomegalovirus exposure and HLA in healthy donors. Study-level points and caveats: HLA-A and HLA-B allele assignments for most subjects were reportedly predicted accurately using TCR beta sequences. While the bulk of TCR sequences proved rare, some public TCRs turned up in many donors. The likely explanation for a cluster of highly shared sequence variants was sequencing artifact.

The PCR used 60 Vbeta and 13 Jbeta primers. The protocol was immunoSEQ multiplex PCR, while the TCRdb copy is restricted to in-frame clones and leaves out a portion. This sample carries fewer than 150,000 clones, 80% of them seen once, and the ten largest clones take roughly 4.7%. Trimming took 4 bases from V and 9 from J, leaving 9 bases between them. This CDR3 is 11 amino acids long. Per germline, CDR1 MDHEN and CDR2 SYDVKM. To note about this clone: What it binds is unknown.

The rearrangement links TRBV28 to TRBJ2-5, with D tentatively TRBD1 (5 bases). The material sequenced was PBMCs. The receptor comes from a male donor in good health and CMV-seronegative. The CDR3 loop reads CASSSRVAQYF. The CDR3 DNA reads as TGTGCCAGCAGTTCCAGGGTCGCCCAGTACTTC. The complete variable domain, with remaining parts taken from reference TRBV28 and TRBJ2-5, reads DVKVTQSSRYLVKRTGEKVFLECVQDMDHENMFWYRQDPGLGLRLIYFSYDVKMKEKGDIPEGYSVSREKKERFSLILESASTNQTSMYLCASSSRVAQYFGPGTRLLVL.